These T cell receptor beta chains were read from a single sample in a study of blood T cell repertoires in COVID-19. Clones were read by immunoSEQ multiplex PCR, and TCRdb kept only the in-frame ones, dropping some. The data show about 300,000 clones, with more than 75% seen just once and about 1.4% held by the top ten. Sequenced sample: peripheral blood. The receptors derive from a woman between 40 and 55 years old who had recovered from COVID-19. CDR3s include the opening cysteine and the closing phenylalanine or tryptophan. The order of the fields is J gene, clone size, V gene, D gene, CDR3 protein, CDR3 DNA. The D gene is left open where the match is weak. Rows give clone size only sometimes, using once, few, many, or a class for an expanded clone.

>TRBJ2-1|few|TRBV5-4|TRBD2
CASSPPGAGQYNEQFF
TGTGCCAGCAGCCCCCCTGGAGCGGGGCAATACAATGAGCAGTTCTTC
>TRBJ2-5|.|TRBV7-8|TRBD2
CASRSRGGPSLQETQYF
TGTGCCAGCAGATCGCGGGGGGGACCCTCGCTTCAAGAGACCCAGTACTTC
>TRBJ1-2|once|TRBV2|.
CASRSTGMDGYTF
TGTGCCAGCAGGAGTACAGGGATGGATGGCTACACCTTC
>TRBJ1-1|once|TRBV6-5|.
CASREGLSRNTEAFF
TGTGCCAGCAGGGAGGGGTTAAGTAGGAACACTGAAGCTTTCTTT
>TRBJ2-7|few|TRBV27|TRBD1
CASRATGAPNNEQYF
TGTGCCAGCAGAGCAACAGGGGCTCCCAACAACGAGCAGTACTTC
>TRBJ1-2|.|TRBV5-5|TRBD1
CASKQGEGWYGYTF
TGTGCCAGCAAACAGGGGGAAGGTTGGTATGGCTACACCTTC
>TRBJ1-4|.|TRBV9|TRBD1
CASSEGQQGAYEKLFF
TGTGCCAGCAGCGAGGGGCAACAGGGGGCCTATGAAAAACTGTTTTTT
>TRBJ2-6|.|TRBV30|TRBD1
CALRQGLSGANVLTF
TGTGCCTTAAGACAGGGCCTCTCTGGGGCCAACGTCCTGACTTTC
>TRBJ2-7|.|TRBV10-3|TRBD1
CAISPTGTGRGEQYF
TGTGCCATCAGCCCCACCGGGACAGGGAGAGGCGAGCAGTACTTC
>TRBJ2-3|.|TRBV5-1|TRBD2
CASSLRDYITDTQYF
TGCGCCAGCAGCCTGCGGGACTATATCACAGATACGCAGTATTTT
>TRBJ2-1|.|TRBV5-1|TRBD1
CASSRGTGGLDEQFF
TGCGCCAGCAGCAGGGGGACAGGGGGTTTAGATGAGCAGTTCTTC
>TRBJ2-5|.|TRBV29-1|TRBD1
CSISGTGYQETQYF
TGCAGCATCTCCGGGACAGGGTACCAAGAGACCCAGTACTTC
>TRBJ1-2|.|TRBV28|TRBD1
CASSSGQGAYYGYTF
TGTGCCAGCAGCTCCGGACAGGGGGCTTACTATGGCTACACCTTC
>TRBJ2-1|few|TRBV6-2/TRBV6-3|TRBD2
CASSYPPSGGNEQFF
TGTGCCAGCAGTTACCCTCCTAGCGGGGGCAATGAGCAGTTCTTC
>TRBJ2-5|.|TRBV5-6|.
CASSSLYTQWESQETQYF
TGTGCCAGCAGCTCCCTCTACACCCAATGGGAGTCCCAAGAGACCCAGTACTTC
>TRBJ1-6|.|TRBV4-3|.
CASSPLGRTNSPLHF
TGCGCCAGCAGCCCCTTGGGAAGGACAAATTCACCCCTCCACTTT
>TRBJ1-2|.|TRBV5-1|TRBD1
CASSLMATGDGYTF
TGCGCCAGCAGCTTGATGGCGACAGGGGATGGCTACACCTTC
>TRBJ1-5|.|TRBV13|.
CASSLGRRGHQPQHF
TGTGCCAGCAGCTTAGGCCGGAGGGGACATCAGCCCCAGCATTTT
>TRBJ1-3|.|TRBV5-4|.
CASSLSVNRIEGNTIYF
TGTGCCAGCAGCTTGTCTGTTAACAGGATAGAAGGAAACACCATATATTTT
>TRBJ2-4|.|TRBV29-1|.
CSAIGSGGGKNIQYF
TGCAGCGCCATTGGGTCGGGGGGCGGCAAAAACATTCAGTACTTC
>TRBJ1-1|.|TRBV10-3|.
CAISDSGGTEAFF
TGTGCCATCAGTGACTCCGGGGGTACTGAAGCTTTCTTT
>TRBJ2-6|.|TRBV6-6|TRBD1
CASSRVGQGAGANVLTF
TGTGCCAGCAGTCGCGTAGGACAGGGGGCTGGGGCCAACGTCCTGACTTTC
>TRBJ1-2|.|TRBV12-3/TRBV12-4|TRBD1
CASSPGGPGYTF
TGTGCCAGCAGTCCAGGGGGGCCGGGCTACACCTTC
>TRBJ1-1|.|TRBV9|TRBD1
CASSETGSNEAFF
TGTGCCAGCAGCGAGACAGGGTCGAATGAAGCTTTCTTT
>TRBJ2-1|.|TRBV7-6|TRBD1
CASSTRDRASNEQFF
TGTGCCAGCAGCACCCGGGACAGAGCCTCCAATGAGCAGTTCTTC
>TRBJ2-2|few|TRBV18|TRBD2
CASSPRLAEIGELFF
TGTGCCAGCTCACCCAGACTAGCCGAGATAGGGGAGCTGTTTTTT
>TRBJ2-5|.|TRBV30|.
CAGGTAGETQYF
TGTGCCGGAGGGACGGCCGGCGAGACCCAGTACTTC
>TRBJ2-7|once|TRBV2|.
CASSESLGTPEQYF
TGTGCCAGCAGTGAAAGCCTCGGGACTCCCGAGCAGTACTTC
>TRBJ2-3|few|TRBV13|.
CASSPKRSGDTQYF
TGTGCCAGCAGCCCAAAGAGGAGTGGGGATACGCAGTATTTT
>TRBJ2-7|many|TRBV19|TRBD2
CASSAGLAGRRYF
TGTGCCAGTAGTGCCGGACTAGCGGGGAGAAGGTACTTC
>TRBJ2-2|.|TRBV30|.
CAGGAGPGELFF
TGTGCCGGGGGGGCAGGCCCCGGGGAGCTGTTTTTT